The 8 T cell receptor beta chains below all came from one sample that was sequenced in a study of blood T cells in healthy people across ages. It was with a sample-barcoded 5' primer and a J-beta primer mix that a second PCR of roughly 6 to 11 cycles was run. TCRdb called the 5' RACE reads again in MiXCR, with one record for every CDR3 protein. Of some 1 million distinct CDR3 sequences listed, more than 35% are singletons. The sequenced sample was blood. These receptors all stem from a woman aged 55-70 years in good health.

V is TRBV11-2 and J is TRBJ2-3; 16 bases are shared with TRBD2. The CDR3 totals 19 residues. Germline V CDR1 and CDR2: SGHAT, FQNNGV. V lost 5 bases to trimming and J lost 1 base; unmatched junction nucleotides: 9. The CDR3 here is CASSAGLAGGPLGTDTQYF. The CDR3 DNA follows: TGTGCCAGCAGCGCGGGACTAGCGGGAGGGCCGCTGGGCACAGATACGCAGTATTTT. Full variable domain (rest looked up from reference TRBV11-2 and TRBJ2-3): EAGVAQSPRYKIIEKRQSVAFWCNPISGHATLYWYQQILGQGPKLLIQFQNNGVVDDSQLPKDRFSAERLKGVDSTLKIQPAKLEDSAVYLCASSAGLAGGPLGTDTQYFGPGTRLTVL.

The chain carries TRBV5-6 and TRBJ2-7; TRBD2 might be the D (6 bases). The CDR3 runs 16 residues. V was trimmed by 0 bases and J by 6 bases, leaving 19 bases between them. CDR1 SGHDT and CDR2 YYEEEE come from the germline V gene. The CDR3 reads CASSLVAGRNPGEQYF. Here the CDR3 DNA reads TGTGCCAGCAGCTTGGTTGCGGGAAGGAACCCGGGCGAGCAGTACTTC.

This clonotype was picked up a small number of times. This chain connects TRBV7-9 to TRBJ2-7, with 11 nucleotides matching TRBD2. This CDR3 is 15 amino acids long. Germline-derived CDR1 and CDR2 are SEHNR and FQNEAQ (reference sequence). With 5 bases clipped from V and 7 bases from J, the junction kept 10 bases outside the gene matches. The CDR3 DNA follows: TGTGCCAGCAGCAAGGGGCTAGCGGGAGGTAATGAGCAGTACTTC. Its translation is CASSKGLAGGNEQYF.

The rearrangement links TRBV6-2 or TRBV6-3 to TRBJ2-7; a weak D match, TRBD1 (5 bases). Per the germline V gene, CDR1 is MNHEY and CDR2 is SVGEGT. CDR3 size: 13 residues. V lost 0 bases to trimming and J lost 6 bases, with 9 bases between them. CDR3 DNA: TGTGCCAGCAGTTACTCGGCCAGGGCCGAGCAGTACTTC. This codes for CASSYSARAEQYF.

V usage is TRBV11-3 and J usage is TRBJ1-2; 12 nucleotides match TRBD1. The V gene end was trimmed by 7 bases and the J gene end by 5 bases; junction bases not matched to a gene: 14. CDR3 length: 17 residues. Germline V gives CDR1 SGHNT, CDR2 YENEEA. CDR3 loop: CASTPRQGQGARYGYTF. For the CDR3, the DNA is TGTGCCAGCACCCCGAGACAGGGACAGGGGGCAAGGTATGGCTACACCTTC.

A note on this clonotype: One end of the junction fails to match germline, which may point to a read error. The chain has TRBV3-1 and TRBJ2-7, with D possibly TRBD2 on 6 matching bases. The CDR3 totals 13 residues. The V gene's germline CDR1 is LGHDT and CDR2 YNNKEL (reference sequence). The CDR3 here is CVSSTSGTWEQYF. As DNA, the CDR3 is TGTGTCAGCAGCACCTCCGGGACTTGGGAGCAGTACTTC.

The chain joins TRBV5-5 to TRBJ1-2, with no clear D. V lost 4 bases and J lost 8, with 24 bases in between. The CDR3 spans 16 residues. Germline loops: CDR1 SGHKS, CDR2 YYEKEE (reference sequence). The DNA of the CDR3 is TGTGCCAGCAGCCATCCCAGAAGGGAAGGTATCGGCGGCTACACCTTC. Residues: CASSHPRREGIGGYTF.

The chain employs TRBV7-9 and TRBJ2-1, with D possibly being TRBD2 (7 bases). V lost 3 bases and J 5 bases, leaving 11 bases between the germline ends. The CDR3 sequence is 14 residues long. CDR1 and CDR2 (germline): SEHNR, FQNEAQ (reference sequence). The CDR3 is CASSLGGADNEQFF. The CDR3 coding sequence is TGTGCCAGCAGCTTGGGGGGGGCTGACAATGAGCAGTTCTTC.